This T cell receptor beta chain comes out of a study of blood T cells in healthy people across ages. The CDR3 extends over 12 amino acids. From germline, CDR1 is SGHRS and CDR2 YFSETQ. Notes on this clonotype: This sequence may be a read error, since a much larger clone differs from it by one base.

A second PCR, run for roughly 7 to 12 cycles, used a sample-barcoded 5' primer plus a J-beta primer mix. MiXCR was run by TCRdb on the 5' RACE reads, yielding one entry per CDR3 protein. Here the sample spans hundreds of thousands of distinct CDR3 sequences, over 40% being singletons. The V and J genes are TRBV5-1 and TRBJ2-3; D not resolved. This clonotype was sampled from a woman aged 80 or over in good health. Sequencing used blood. For the CDR3, the DNA is TGCGCCAGCAGTTACCGCCCAGATACGCGGTATTTT. As protein: CASSYRPDTRYF. Full variable domain (remainder filled in from reference TRBV5-1 and TRBJ2-3): KAGVTQTPRYLIKTRGQQVTLSCSPISGHRSVSWYQQTPGQGLQFLFEYFSETQRNKGNFPGRFSGRQFSNSRSEMNVSTLELGDSALYLCASSYRPDTRYFGPGTRLTVL.